A single sample gave rise to the 28 T cell receptor beta chains below, sequenced in a study of a mutant IDH1 vaccine in newly diagnosed glioma. Assay: immunoSEQ multiplex PCR; the TCRdb copy retains only in-frame clones and omits some. The sample has 70,000 to 95,000 clones; around 80% are singletons. The time point here: baseline, week 1 (first vaccination visit). Specified treatment: pre-vaccination baseline after standard-of-care therapy. The sample was PBMCs, taken from a glioma patient treated with radiotherapy, temozolomide or both. Source of these receptors: a man aged 35 to 55 with glioma. Some clones in this sample may be carry-over from other donors' samples.

This chain joins TRBV7-6 and TRBJ2-7, with 14 bases that match TRBD2. V was clipped by 4 bases and J by 4 bases; unmatched bases: 3. Germline loops: CDR1 SGHVS, CDR2 FNYEAQ. The CDR3 has 15 residues. The CDR3 here is CASSSGLAGAYEQYF. Written as DNA, the CDR3 is TGTGCCAGCAGCTCGGGACTAGCGGGGGCGTACGAGCAGTACTTC.

The chain uses TRBV7-9 and TRBJ1-4; D remains unclear. With 1 base removed from V and 6 bases from J, the gap between germline ends came to 3 bases. CDR1 and CDR2 (germline): SEHNR, FQNEAQ (reference sequence). The CDR3 contains 12 residues. DNA for the CDR3: TGTGCCAGCAGCTTAGAGGATGAAAAACTGTTTTTT. Translated, it gives CASSLEDEKLFF. Looking up the rest from reference TRBV7-9 and TRBJ1-4 gives the full variable domain: DTGVSQNPRHKITKRGQNVTFRCDPISEHNRLYWYRQTLGQGPEFLTYFQNEAQLEKSRLLSDRFSAERPKGSFSTLEIQRTEQGDSAMYLCASSLEDEKLFFGSGTQLSVL.

The chain couples TRBV29-1 to TRBJ1-4; TRBD1 is a possible D gene (5 bases). V shed 7 bases and J shed 5 bases, with 8 bases lying between them. From germline, CDR1 is SQVTM and CDR2 ANQGSEA. This CDR3 has 11 amino acids. CDR3 nucleotide sequence: TGCAGCGCGAGGGGAAATGAAAAACTGTTTTTT. As protein: CSARGNEKLFF.

The chain has TRBV13 and TRBJ2-5, with TRBD2 matching over 15 bases. Germline trimming cut 5 bases from V and 4 bases from J; bases unmatched to any gene: 8. The germline gives CDR1 PRHDT, CDR2 FYEKMQ (reference sequence). The CDR3 covers 17 residues. CDR3 DNA: TGTGCCAGCAGCCCACGGACTAGCGGGGGGGCGGGAGAGACCCAGTACTTC. Translation: CASSPRTSGGAGETQYF.

The chain recombines TRBV2 with TRBJ1-6; no firm D call. Germline CDR1 reads SNHLY; CDR2 reads FYNNEI. Deletions cut 3 bases from V and 7 bases from J, with 10 bases between. This CDR3 spans 14 amino acids. The CDR3 DNA follows: TGTGCCAGCAGTGATGAGGGAACGAATTCACCCCTCCACTTT. It specifies CASSDEGTNSPLHF.

The V gene is TRBV5-1, the J gene TRBJ2-5; 13 bases agree with TRBD2. Germline CDR1 reads SGHRS; CDR2 reads YFSETQ. J gave up 11 bases and V 4 bases, and 11 bases lay outside the gene matches. The CDR3 loop spans 15 amino acids. This CDR3 is CASSVGLAGPRGQYF. The CDR3 DNA reads TGCGCCAGCAGCGTGGGACTAGCGGGGCCCCGGGGGCAGTACTTC.

The chain joins TRBV30 to TRBJ2-1; D gene ambiguous. The CDR3 covers 11 residues. Looked up from germline, CDR1 is GTSNPN and CDR2 is SVGIG (reference sequence). V shed 5 bases and J shed 2 bases, with 4 bases lying between them. CDR3 DNA: TGTGCCTGGGACGCCTACAATGAGCAGTTCTTC. As protein: CAWDAYNEQFF.

The rearrangement joins TRBV10-1 to TRBJ2-2, with TRBD1 matching over 8 bases. V was clipped by 6 bases and J by 4 bases; unmatched bases: 4. CDR1 is WNHNN and CDR2 is SYGVQD in the germline V gene (reference sequence). The CDR3 runs 14 residues. CDR3: CASRPDRVTGELFF. In nucleotides, the CDR3 is TGCGCCAGCAGACCGGACAGGGTCACCGGGGAGCTGTTTTTT.

V is TRBV14 and J is TRBJ1-2; the match to TRBD1 covers 11 bases. The CDR3 has 17 amino acids. J lost 6 bases, V lost 1 base, and 10 bases had no gene match. CDR1 and CDR2 from the germline V gene are SGHDN and FVKESK. CDR3 in amino acids: CASSQGGTGGPDDGYTF. The CDR3 nucleotides read TGTGCCAGCAGCCAAGGGGGGACAGGGGGGCCTGACGATGGCTACACCTTC. Full variable domain (rest looked up from reference TRBV14 and TRBJ1-2): EAGVTQFPSHSVIEKGQTVTLRCDPISGHDNLYWYRRVMGKEIKFLLHFVKESKQDESGMPNNRFLAERTGGTYSTLKVQPAELEDSGVYFCASSQGGTGGPDDGYTFGSGTRLTVV.

The chain recombines TRBV9 with TRBJ1-3; no definite D call. The CDR3 extends over 16 amino acids. Germline V gene sequence: CDR1 SGDLS, CDR2 YYNGEE. The germline V and J ends were trimmed by 3 bases and 4 bases, with 17 bases remaining between them. CDR3 DNA sequence: TGTGCCAGCAGCGCCCAGTCCCGGGTGGGGGGAAACACCATATATTTT. Amino acid sequence: CASSAQSRVGGNTIYF.

This clone appeared a single time. V is TRBV7-9 and J is TRBJ2-7, with D possibly being TRBD1 (6 bases). The germline V gene has CDR1 SEHNR and CDR2 FQNEAQ (reference sequence). This CDR3 contains 15 residues. V lost 5 bases and J lost 1, with 15 bases in between. The CDR3 reads CASSIRGHASYEQYF. CDR3 coding DNA: TGTGCCAGCAGCATCCGGGGACACGCATCCTACGAGCAGTACTTC.

The chain employs TRBV6-5 and TRBJ1-4; 7 bases match TRBD1. Per germline, CDR1 MNHEY and CDR2 SVGAGI. V was pared by 6 bases and J by 7 bases, with 11 bases of the junction left unmatched. The CDR3 has 15 residues. For the CDR3, the DNA is TGTGCCAGCAGCCCCGACAGGAGACAGGGTGAAAAACTGTTTTTT. Translated: CASSPDRRQGEKLFF.

The genes are TRBV19 and TRBJ1-2, with D possibly matching TRBD1 (5 bases). The CDR3 runs to 13 residues. The germline V gene has CDR1 LNHDA and CDR2 SQIVND (reference sequence). Between the trimmed V and J ends, which lost 8 bases and 1 base, there was a span of 11 bases. The CDR3 protein is CASGRTYNYGYTF. The DNA for the CDR3 is TGTGCCAGTGGGCGGACATATAACTATGGCTACACCTTC.

In its sample, this clone was seen once. The gene calls are TRBV4-2 and TRBJ2-5; 8 bases are shared with TRBD1. Trimming took 6 bases from V and 4 from J; bases not matched to a gene: 4. CDR1 and CDR2 from the germline V gene are LGHNA and YNFKEQ. The CDR3 extends over 13 amino acids. The CDR3 DNA sequence: TGTGCCAGCAGTTCCGGGACAGGAGAGACCCAGTACTTC. It specifies CASSSGTGETQYF.

V usage is TRBV6-5 and J usage is TRBJ2-1, with unresolved D. CDR1 MNHEY and CDR2 SVGAGI come from the germline V gene. V was trimmed by 6 bases and J by 0 bases, leaving 9 bases between them. This CDR3 region has 14 residues. DNA for the CDR3: TGTGCCAGCAGCCTAGAGAACTCCTACAATGAGCAGTTCTTC. Translating it yields CASSLENSYNEQFF.

This sequence joins TRBV13 and TRBJ2-4; D is uncertain. CDR1 and CDR2 from the germline V gene are PRHDT and FYEKMQ (reference sequence). CDR3 length: 14 amino acids. V lost 5 bases and J lost 5, with 13 bases in between. The CDR3 loop is CASSLRTPQNIQYF. In DNA, the CDR3 is TGTGCCAGCAGCCTGCGGACCCCCCAAAACATTCAGTACTTC.

This clone was detected a few times. This chain links TRBV6-9 with TRBJ1-1; maybe TRBD1 (6 bases). Trimming removed 7 bases from V and 4 bases from J, with 13 bases in between. The CDR3 consists of 13 residues. Germline CDR1 and CDR2: MNHGY and SVAAGI. In nucleotides, the CDR3 is TGTGCCAGCACTTGGGAGGGGGGCACTGAAGCTTTCTTT. Protein: CASTWEGGTEAFF.

In nucleotides, the CDR3 is TGTGCCAGCAGCTTAGGAGGGTATCGGTCCTACGAGCAGTACTTC. This codes for CASSLGGYRSYEQYF. This sequence joins TRBV13 and TRBJ2-7; D is unclear. Germline V CDR1 and CDR2: PRHDT, FYEKMQ (reference sequence). This CDR3 is built from 15 residues. The ends were cut back, 0 bases at V and 1 base at J, with 10 bases in the middle.

The chain couples TRBV7-8 to TRBJ1-2, with 7 bases aligning to TRBD1. This CDR3 is built from 14 residues. The junction had 7 bases not matched to a gene; V was cut back by 5 bases and J by 4 bases. Germline values: CDR1 SGHVS, CDR2 FQNEAQ. In nucleotides, the CDR3 is TGTGCCAGCAGCAGACGACAGGGTGGCTATGGCTACACCTTC. This gives the protein CASSRRQGGYGYTF.

This rearrangement joins TRBV6-1 to TRBJ2-7; possibly TRBD1 for D (6 bases). The length of the CDR3 is 14 residues. Trimming stripped 6 bases from V and 3 bases from J, with 15 bases between. Germline V gene data show CDR1 as MNHNS and CDR2 as SASEGT. This CDR3 reads CASSTGIGFYEQYF. The CDR3 DNA sequence: TGTGCCAGCAGCACAGGGATCGGTTTCTACGAGCAGTACTTC.

The chain has TRBV5-1 and TRBJ2-2, with TRBD1 matching 8 bases. V trimming: 3 bases; J trimming: 7 bases; junction bases outside the gene matches: 5. The CDR3 covers 14 residues. CDR1 and CDR2 from the germline V gene are SGHRS and YFSETQ. CDR3 loop: CASSSDRAGGELFF. CDR3 sequence (DNA): TGCGCCAGCAGCTCGGACAGGGCGGGCGGGGAGCTGTTTTTT.

This clone was picked up one time. One junction end disagrees with the germline gene, perhaps due to a read error. The rearrangement uses TRBV10-3 and TRBJ1-2, with D perhaps TRBD1 (5 bases). This CDR3 has 16 residues. Germline assignment: CDR1 ENHRY and CDR2 SYGVKD. CDR3 sequence: CAIKGNEEGLKSGCTF. DNA of the CDR3: TGTGCCATCAAGGGGAACGAGGAGGGCCTAAAGAGTGGCTGCACCTTC.

The J gene is TRBJ2-7, the V gene TRBV29-1; no definite D call. V dropped 6 bases and J dropped 2 bases, with 8 bases sitting between them. From germline, CDR1 is SQVTM and CDR2 ANQGSEA. This CDR3 is built from 11 residues. The CDR3 loop reads CSVSDTYEQYF. The CDR3 DNA sequence: TGCAGCGTCTCCGATACCTACGAGCAGTACTTC.

The V call is TRBV5-1, the J call TRBJ1-6; TRBD1 is a possible D gene (6 bases). This CDR3 is 14 amino acids long. V was clipped by 0 bases and J by 8 bases, with 9 bases between them. CDR1 and CDR2 (germline): SGHRS, YFSETQ. CDR3 loop: CASSLDREDSPLHF. The CDR3 bases are TGCGCCAGCAGCTTGGACAGGGAAGATTCACCCCTCCACTTT.

This clone was counted a few times. The rearrangement uses TRBV4-1 and TRBJ2-7; D possibly corresponds to TRBD1 (5 bases). This CDR3 has 15 amino acids. Germline V lookup: CDR1 MGHRA, CDR2 YSYEKL. V gave up 0 bases and J gave up 5 bases, with 14 bases separating them. In DNA form, the CDR3 reads TGCGCCAGCAGCCAAGATAGCAGGGTATTCCACGAGCAGTACTTC. Translation: CASSQDSRVFHEQYF.

The V call is TRBV9, the J call TRBJ1-2; possible D gene TRBD1, 5 bases. CDR3 length equals 15 residues. Germline V gene sequence: CDR1 SGDLS, CDR2 YYNGEE. The V and J ends lost 7 bases and 0 bases respectively, with 16 bases between them. The CDR3 DNA reads as TGTGCCAGCGGAAGACAGCACTCGGCTAACTATGGCTACACCTTC. It codes for CASGRQHSANYGYTF. Filled out from reference TRBV9 and TRBJ1-2, the complete variable domain reads DSGVTQTPKHLITATGQRVTLRCSPRSGDLSVYWYQQSLDQGLQFLIQYYNGEERAKGNILERFSAQQFPDLHSELNLSSLELGDSALYFCASGRQHSANYGYTFGSGTRLTVV.

The V call is TRBV2, the J call TRBJ1-4, with D possibly matching TRBD1 (6 bases). CDR1 SNHLY and CDR2 FYNNEI come from the germline V gene. Trimming stripped 6 bases from V and 3 bases from J, with 14 bases between. CDR3 length: 15 residues. The CDR3 loop reads CASSLQGKANEKLFF. CDR3 nucleotide sequence: TGTGCCAGCAGCTTACAGGGAAAAGCTAATGAAAAACTGTTTTTT.

V gene TRBV7-9 combines with J gene TRBJ2-7, with TRBD1 matching over 9 bases. The CDR3 extends over 15 amino acids. Germline V gives CDR1 SEHNR, CDR2 FQNEAQ (reference sequence). V trimming: 6 bases; J trimming: 3 bases; junction bases outside the gene matches: 9. CDR3 region: CASSYTGGTNYEQYF. CDR3 coding DNA: TGTGCCAGCAGTTATACAGGGGGCACGAACTACGAGCAGTACTTC.